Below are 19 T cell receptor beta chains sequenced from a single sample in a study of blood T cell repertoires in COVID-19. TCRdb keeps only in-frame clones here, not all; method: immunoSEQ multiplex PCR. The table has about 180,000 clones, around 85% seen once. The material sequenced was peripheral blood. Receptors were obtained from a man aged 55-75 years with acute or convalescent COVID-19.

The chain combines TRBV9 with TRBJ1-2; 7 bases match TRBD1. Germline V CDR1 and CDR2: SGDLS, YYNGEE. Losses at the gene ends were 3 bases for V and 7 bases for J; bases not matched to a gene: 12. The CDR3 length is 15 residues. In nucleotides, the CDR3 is TGTGCCAGCAGCGGATTGGCCGGGACAGCCGGTGGCTACACCTTC. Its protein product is CASSGLAGTAGGYTF.

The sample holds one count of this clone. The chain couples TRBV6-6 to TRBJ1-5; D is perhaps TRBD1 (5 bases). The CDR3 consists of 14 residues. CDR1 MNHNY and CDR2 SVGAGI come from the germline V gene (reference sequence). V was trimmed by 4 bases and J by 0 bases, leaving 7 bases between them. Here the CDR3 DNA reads TGTGCCAGCAGTTGGGGGGTTAGCAATCAGCCCCAGCATTTT. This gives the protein CASSWGVSNQPQHF.

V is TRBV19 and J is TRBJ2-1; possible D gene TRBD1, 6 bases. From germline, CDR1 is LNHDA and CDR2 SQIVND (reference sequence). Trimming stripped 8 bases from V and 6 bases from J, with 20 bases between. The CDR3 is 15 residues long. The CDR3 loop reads CASAQTETGSNEQFF. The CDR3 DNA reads TGTGCCAGTGCCCAGACGGAGACAGGTAGCAATGAGCAGTTCTTC.

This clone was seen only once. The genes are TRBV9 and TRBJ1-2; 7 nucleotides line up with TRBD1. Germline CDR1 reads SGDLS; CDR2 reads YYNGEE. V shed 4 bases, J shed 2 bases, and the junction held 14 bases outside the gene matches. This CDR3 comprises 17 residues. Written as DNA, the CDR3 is TGTGCCAGCAGCTCTCCCCCGGGACAGAGACTAAACTATGGCTACACCTTC. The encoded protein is CASSSPPGQRLNYGYTF.

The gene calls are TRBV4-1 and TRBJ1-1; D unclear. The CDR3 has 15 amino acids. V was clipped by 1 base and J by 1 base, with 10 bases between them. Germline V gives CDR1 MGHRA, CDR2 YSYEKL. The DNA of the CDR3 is TGCGCCAGCAGCCAAGGGGCGGCGGGGAACACTGAAGCTTTCTTT. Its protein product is CASSQGAAGNTEAFF.

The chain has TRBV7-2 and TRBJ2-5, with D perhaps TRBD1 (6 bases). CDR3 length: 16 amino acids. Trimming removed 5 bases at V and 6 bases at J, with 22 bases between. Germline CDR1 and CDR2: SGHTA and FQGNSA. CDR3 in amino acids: CASSTGTLQGVKTQYF. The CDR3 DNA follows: TGTGCCAGCAGCACCGGGACACTACAAGGGGTTAAGACCCAGTACTTC.

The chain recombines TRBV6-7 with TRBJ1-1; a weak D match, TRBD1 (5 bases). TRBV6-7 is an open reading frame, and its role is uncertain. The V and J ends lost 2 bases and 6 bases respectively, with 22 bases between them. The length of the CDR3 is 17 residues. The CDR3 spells CASSYLTSLTDPPEAFF. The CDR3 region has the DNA TGTGCCAGCAGTTACCTAACCTCGTTGACAGATCCGCCTGAAGCTTTCTTT.

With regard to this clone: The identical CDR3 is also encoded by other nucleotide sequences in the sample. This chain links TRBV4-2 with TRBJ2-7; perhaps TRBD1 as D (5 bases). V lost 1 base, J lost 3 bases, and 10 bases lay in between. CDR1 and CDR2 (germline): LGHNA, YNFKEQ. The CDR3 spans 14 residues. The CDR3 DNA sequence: TGTGCCAGCAGCCAAGGGCAGGGTGACTACGAGCAGTACTTC. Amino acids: CASSQGQGDYEQYF.

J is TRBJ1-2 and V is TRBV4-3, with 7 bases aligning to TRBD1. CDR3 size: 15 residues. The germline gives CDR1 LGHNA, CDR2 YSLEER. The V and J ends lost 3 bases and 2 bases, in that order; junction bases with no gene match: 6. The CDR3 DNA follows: TGCGCCAGCAGCCAGGCGACAGGGTTCAACTATGGCTACACCTTC. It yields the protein CASSQATGFNYGYTF.

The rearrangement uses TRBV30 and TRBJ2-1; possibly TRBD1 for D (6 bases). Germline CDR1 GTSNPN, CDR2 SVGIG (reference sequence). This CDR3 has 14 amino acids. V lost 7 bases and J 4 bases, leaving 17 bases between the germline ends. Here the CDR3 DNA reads TGTGCCTTCCGAAGGGGGAACCTTTACAATGAGCAGTTCTTC. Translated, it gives CAFRRGNLYNEQFF.

The CDR3 loop reads CASSLGRQSYEQYF. The CDR3 bases are TGTGCCAGCAGCTTAGGACGACAGTCCTACGAGCAGTACTTC. The V and J genes are TRBV7-2 and TRBJ2-7; tentative D call: TRBD1 (5 bases). This CDR3 spans 14 amino acids. V was trimmed by 1 base and J by 1 base, leaving 8 bases between them. Germline CDR1 reads SGHTA; CDR2 reads FQGNSA.

The CDR3 nucleotides read TGTGCCAGCAGCCCTATGGGCGTCCCTAACTATGGCTACACCTTC. This translates into CASSPMGVPNYGYTF. This sequence joins TRBV5-6 and TRBJ1-2; D uncertain. Trimming took off 4 bases at V and 0 bases at J, with 13 bases between the two ends. CDR1 and CDR2 from the germline V gene are SGHDT and YYEEEE. The CDR3 has 15 residues.

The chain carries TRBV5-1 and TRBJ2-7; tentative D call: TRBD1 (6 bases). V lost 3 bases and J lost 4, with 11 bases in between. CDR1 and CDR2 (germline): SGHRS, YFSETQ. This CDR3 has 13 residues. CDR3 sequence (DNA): TGCGCCAGCAGCTGGGAACAGGGTTACGAGCAGTACTTC. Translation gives CASSWEQGYEQYF.

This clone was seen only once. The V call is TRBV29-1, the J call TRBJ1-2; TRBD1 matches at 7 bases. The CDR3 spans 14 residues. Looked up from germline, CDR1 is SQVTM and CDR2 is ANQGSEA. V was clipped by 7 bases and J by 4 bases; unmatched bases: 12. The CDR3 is CSGALSTGFYGYTF. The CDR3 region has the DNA TGCAGCGGGGCCCTATCGACAGGGTTCTATGGCTACACCTTC.

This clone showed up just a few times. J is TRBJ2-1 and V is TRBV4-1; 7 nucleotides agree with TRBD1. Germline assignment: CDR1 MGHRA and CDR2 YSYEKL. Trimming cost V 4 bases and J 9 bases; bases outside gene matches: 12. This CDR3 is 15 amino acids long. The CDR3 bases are TGCGCCAGCAGCCCTGAAGACAGGGAGTGGGGTGAGCAGTTCTTC. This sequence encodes CASSPEDREWGEQFF.

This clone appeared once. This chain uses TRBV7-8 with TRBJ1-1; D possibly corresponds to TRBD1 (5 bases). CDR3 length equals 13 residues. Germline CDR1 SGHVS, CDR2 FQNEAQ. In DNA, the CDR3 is TGTGCTTCGAACCGGGGGGGAGACACTGAAGCTTTCTTT. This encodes CASNRGGDTEAFF.

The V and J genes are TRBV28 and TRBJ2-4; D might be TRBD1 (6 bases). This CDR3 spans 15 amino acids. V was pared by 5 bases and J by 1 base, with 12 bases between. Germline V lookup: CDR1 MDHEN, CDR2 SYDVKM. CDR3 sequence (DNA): TGTGCCAGCAGTAAACAAGACAGGGCCAAAAACATTCAGTACTTC. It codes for CASSKQDRAKNIQYF.

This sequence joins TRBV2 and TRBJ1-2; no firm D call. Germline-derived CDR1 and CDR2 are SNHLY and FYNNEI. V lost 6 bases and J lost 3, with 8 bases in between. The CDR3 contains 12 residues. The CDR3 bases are TGTGCCAGCAGACGGTCGGACTATGGCTACACCTTC. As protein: CASRRSDYGYTF.

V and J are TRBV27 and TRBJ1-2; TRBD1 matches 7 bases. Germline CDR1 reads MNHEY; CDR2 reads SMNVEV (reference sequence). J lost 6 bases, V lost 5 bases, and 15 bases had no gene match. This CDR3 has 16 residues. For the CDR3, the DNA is TGTGCCAGCAGTCCTATCCGGACAGGCGACCCGGATGGCTACACCTTC. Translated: CASSPIRTGDPDGYTF.